The 31 T cell receptor beta chains below all came from one sample that was sequenced in a study of T cell repertoires in cytomegalovirus infection. Using its own MiXCR run on the reads, TCRdb lists one record per CDR3 protein. In the table there are roughly 570,000 distinct CDR3 sequences, roughly 43% of which are singletons. Their target antigens are unknown. This material consisted of cultured PBMCs, taken from culture after CMV antigen stimulation. Receptor source: a human donor in good health (CMV status not recorded). Some clones in this sample may be carry-over from other donors' samples.

This rearrangement joins TRBV3-1 to TRBJ1-6, with a tentative D call TRBD1 (5 bases). Trimming left V 1 base short and J 9 bases short, with 16 bases between. The CDR3 spans 16 residues. The germline gives CDR1 LGHDT, CDR2 YNNKEL (reference sequence). The DNA for the CDR3 is TGTGCCAGCAGCCAAGCGTCGGGGGAAATTGGTTCACCCCTCCACTTT. Translation gives CASSQASGEIGSPLHF. Full variable domain (missing parts from reference TRBV3-1 and TRBJ1-6): DTAVSQTPKYLVTQMGNDKSIKCEQNLGHDTMYWYKQDSKKFLKIMFSYNNKELIINETVPNRFSPKSPDKAHLNLHINSLELGDSAVYFCASSQASGEIGSPLHFGNGTRLTVT.

The rearrangement links TRBV11-3 to TRBJ2-3, with D maybe TRBD1 (6 bases). The CDR3 loop spans 15 amino acids. Germline CDR1 reads SGHNT; CDR2 reads YENEEA. Trimming pared 3 bases from V and 1 base from J, leaving 11 bases between. The CDR3 here is CASSFTGMGTDTQYF. The CDR3 DNA sequence: TGTGCCAGCAGCTTTACAGGGATGGGCACAGATACGCAGTATTTT.

The V and J genes are TRBV7-6 and TRBJ2-5; TRBD2 aligns across 14 bases. The germline V gene encodes CDR1 SGHVS and CDR2 FNYEAQ. This CDR3 is 18 amino acids long. V dropped 6 bases and J dropped 5; count of bases not matched to a gene: 14. The CDR3 loop reads CASSHSPRLAGGGETQYF. The DNA for the CDR3 is TGTGCCAGCAGTCACAGCCCAAGACTAGCGGGAGGGGGTGAGACCCAGTACTTC.

This clonotype was seen a few times. CDR3 sequence (DNA): TGTGCCAGTAGTATCTCGTTGGGGACAACTGGAAACACCATATATTTT. Translating it yields CASSISLGTTGNTIYF. This chain uses TRBV19 with TRBJ1-3; D possibly corresponds to TRBD1 (6 bases). Germline V gives CDR1 LNHDA, CDR2 SQIVND (reference sequence). With 3 bases removed from V and 2 bases from J, the gap between germline ends came to 14 bases. This CDR3 region has 16 residues.

This CDR3 reads CASSLSLGTGALTDTQYF. In nucleotides, the CDR3 is TGCGCCAGCAGCTTGTCTTTGGGGACCGGGGCCCTCACAGATACGCAGTATTTT. The V and J genes are TRBV5-1 and TRBJ2-3, with D perhaps assigned TRBD1 or TRBD2 (5 bases each). The CDR3 is 18 amino acids. Germline assignment: CDR1 SGHRS and CDR2 YFSETQ. Trimming stripped 1 base from V and 2 bases from J, with 20 bases between.

J is TRBJ2-3 and V is TRBV28; 8 bases align to TRBD2. Germline V gene data show CDR1 as MDHEN and CDR2 as SYDVKM. Trimming took 3 bases from V and 4 from J; bases not matched to a gene: 18. The CDR3 is 19 residues long. Written as DNA, the CDR3 is TGTGCCAGCAGTTTTCTTCCGGGGGATTGGCGGGGGGCCCCAGATACGCAGTATTTT. Its protein is CASSFLPGDWRGAPDTQYF.

In its sample, this clonotype was seen a few times. This chain joins TRBV25-1 and TRBJ1-5; the D is unclear. Germline V gene lookup returns CDR1 MGHDK and CDR2 SYGVNS. The V and J ends lost 7 bases and 5 bases respectively, with 12 bases between them. This CDR3 comprises 13 residues. The CDR3: CASKGSGDQPQHF. CDR3 bases: TGTGCCAGCAAAGGGAGTGGTGATCAGCCCCAGCATTTT.

This clonotype has just a few counts. The chain recombines TRBV29-1 with TRBJ1-1; D remains unclear. The germline CDR1 and CDR2 sequences are SQVTM and ANQGSEA. The CDR3 is 11 amino acids. The germline V and J ends were trimmed by 1 base and 11 bases, with 11 bases remaining between them. The CDR3 loop is CSVEGFPQAFF. The CDR3 DNA sequence: TGCAGCGTTGAAGGCTTTCCCCAGGCTTTCTTT.

V is TRBV7-6 and J is TRBJ1-6; 7 nucleotides line up with TRBD1. The V and J ends lost 5 bases and 9 bases, in that order; junction bases with no gene match: 4. This CDR3 is 13 amino acids long. The germline V gene encodes CDR1 SGHVS and CDR2 FNYEAQ. DNA of the CDR3: TGTGCCAGCAGCGTGGGGACAGCTTCACCCCTCCACTTT. It translates to CASSVGTASPLHF.

This clonotype has at least ten counts. The rearrangement uses TRBV7-8 and TRBJ2-3, with 9 bases identical to TRBD1. Per germline, CDR1 SGHVS and CDR2 FQNEAQ. The CDR3 is made up of 15 amino acids. V dropped 5 bases and J dropped 2; count of bases not matched to a gene: 5. The CDR3, as DNA: TGTGCCAGCAGCCCCGGGACAGGGTTCACAGATACGCAGTATTTT. Translating gives CASSPGTGFTDTQYF.

The V call is TRBV7-6, the J call TRBJ1-1, with a possible D match to TRBD1 (5 bases). The V gene lost 3 bases and the J gene lost 4 bases, with 12 bases spanning the gap. This CDR3 has 14 residues. The germline V gene has CDR1 SGHVS and CDR2 FNYEAQ. As DNA, the CDR3 is TGTGCCAGCAGCTTCGTGATTGGGGGCACTGAAGCTTTCTTT. Translated, it gives CASSFVIGGTEAFF.

The table lists this clonotype with a few counts. This chain connects TRBV7-8 to TRBJ2-1; 13 bases line up with TRBD2. The J segment lost 4 bases and the V segment lost 4 bases, leaving 7 bases of the junction unmatched. Germline V gene data show CDR1 as SGHVS and CDR2 as FQNEAQ. The CDR3 extends over 17 amino acids. The CDR3 DNA sequence: TGTGCCAGCAGCTCCCGGACTAGCGGGAGTCCGTACAATGAGCAGTTCTTC. Its protein product is CASSSRTSGSPYNEQFF.

A few counts support this clonotype. The V gene is TRBV7-2, the J gene TRBJ2-3; D is ambiguous. V was clipped by 5 bases and J by 6 bases, with 9 bases between them. This CDR3 region has 12 residues. Germline V gives CDR1 SGHTA, CDR2 FQGNSA. The CDR3 coding sequence is TGTGCCAGCAGCCGTCACCTGGATACGCAGTATTTT. Its protein product is CASSRHLDTQYF.

Only a few counts were recorded for this clonotype. The CDR3 region is CASSRIYDGETQYF. CDR3 sequence (DNA): TGTGCCAGCAGCCGGATCTACGATGGGGAGACCCAGTACTTC. The rearrangement joins TRBV7-2 to TRBJ2-5; D ambiguous. CDR1 is SGHTA, CDR2 FQGNSA, per germline. V was clipped by 5 bases and J by 5 bases, with 15 bases between them. The CDR3 has 14 amino acids.

The chain recombines TRBV7-9 with TRBJ1-2; D gene uncertain. The CDR3 runs 13 residues. Trimming shortened V by 1 base and J by 3 bases, and 6 bases separated the two germline ends. CDR1 and CDR2 (germline): SEHNR, FQNEAQ (reference sequence). CDR3 bases: TGTGCCAGCAGCTTAGAGCGTCACTATGGCTACACCTTC. It specifies CASSLERHYGYTF.

The DNA of the CDR3 is TGTGCCAGCAGCGTAGGCTGGTCCGGGACTGGCAAAAATGAGCAGTTCTTC. Protein sequence: CASSVGWSGTGKNEQFF. The J gene is TRBJ2-1, the V gene TRBV7-6, with D maybe TRBD2 (6 bases). This CDR3 has 17 amino acids. Germline V gene sequence: CDR1 SGHVS, CDR2 FNYEAQ. Between the trimmed V and J ends, which lost 5 bases and 7 bases, there was a span of 24 bases.

The chain is built from TRBV6-2 or TRBV6-3 and TRBJ2-1, with TRBD1 identical over 7 bases. Germline-derived CDR1 and CDR2 are MNHEY and SVGEGT. The trim removed 8 bases at V and 5 bases at J, leaving 3 bases unmatched. The CDR3 is 12 amino acids. CDR3 region: CASRDSDNEQFF. The CDR3 nucleotides read TGTGCCAGCCGGGACAGCGACAATGAGCAGTTCTTC.

The chain has TRBV19 and TRBJ1-2; 7 bases are a match to TRBD1. CDR1 is LNHDA, CDR2 SQIVND, per germline (reference sequence). This CDR3 contains 15 residues. V gave up 6 bases and J gave up 6 bases; unmatched junction bases: 13. CDR3 loop: CASSPRDSRIDGYTF. CDR3 DNA: TGTGCCAGTAGCCCCCGGGACAGTAGAATCGATGGCTACACCTTC.

This clonotype has only a few counts. This chain uses TRBV7-9 with TRBJ2-1; 8 positions agree with TRBD2. Germline V gene data show CDR1 as SEHNR and CDR2 as FQNEAQ (reference sequence). The CDR3 sequence is 14 residues long. V shed 5 bases, J shed 8 bases, and the junction held 8 bases outside the gene matches. The CDR3: CASSPSGGEHEQFF. In nucleotides, the CDR3 is TGTGCCAGCAGCCCCAGCGGGGGTGAACATGAGCAGTTCTTC. Together with reference TRBV7-9 and TRBJ2-1, the CDR3 gives the full variable domain: DTGVSQNPRHKITKRGQNVTFRCDPISEHNRLYWYRQTLGQGPEFLTYFQNEAQLEKSRLLSDRFSAERPKGSFSTLEIQRTEQGDSAMYLCASSPSGGEHEQFFGPGTRLTVL.

This sequence joins TRBV19 and TRBJ1-2; D possibly corresponds to TRBD1 (6 bases). The CDR3 totals 14 residues. In germline, CDR1 is LNHDA, CDR2 SQIVND (reference sequence). Deletions cut 6 bases from V and 7 bases from J, with 18 bases between. The CDR3 reads CASSHPGGGPGYTF. CDR3 in DNA: TGTGCCAGTAGCCACCCCGGGGGGGGGCCTGGCTACACCTTC.

This clonotype was recorded once. The chain recombines TRBV5-1 with TRBJ2-3; 7 positions agree with TRBD2. The junction had 5 bases not matched to a gene; V was cut back by 4 bases and J by 6 bases. This CDR3 region has 13 residues. CDR1 and CDR2 (germline): SGHRS, YFSETQ. In DNA form, the CDR3 reads TGCGCCAGCAGCCCCGGACTAGACGATACGCAGTATTTT. Translated: CASSPGLDDTQYF.

The chain is built from TRBV12-3 or TRBV12-4 and TRBJ2-5; tentatively, D is TRBD2 (6 bases). The CDR3 sequence is 13 residues long. V lost 5 bases and J lost 2, with 9 bases in between. CDR3 loop: CASSPTRQETQYF. CDR3 bases: TGTGCCAGCAGTCCGACTAGGCAAGAGACCCAGTACTTC.

This clonotype was found many times. One end of the junction is discordant with germline, which a read error may explain. V and J are TRBV12-3 or TRBV12-4 and TRBJ2-5, with 7 nucleotides matching TRBD1. This CDR3 comprises 13 residues. The chain's CDR3 is CASSLGTEETQYF. The CDR3 DNA sequence: TGTGCCAGCAGCTTAGGGACAGAAGAGACCCAGTACTTC.

The chain has TRBV9 and TRBJ1-2; D is undetermined. Germline lookup yields CDR1 SGDLS and CDR2 YYNGEE. The V end lost 4 bases, the J end lost 3 bases, and 13 bases lay between the germline ends. The CDR3 has 14 residues. The CDR3: CASSLQERDYGYTF. DNA for the CDR3: TGTGCCAGCAGCCTTCAGGAGAGGGACTATGGCTACACCTTC.

The rearrangement uses TRBV4-1 and TRBJ2-7; TRBD1 matches 7 bases. CDR1 MGHRA and CDR2 YSYEKL come from the germline V gene. The CDR3 is made up of 14 amino acids. J lost 2 bases, V lost 0 bases, and 1 base had no gene match. The CDR3 is CASSQEQGPYEQYF. CDR3 in DNA: TGCGCCAGCAGCCAAGAACAGGGGCCCTACGAGCAGTACTTC.

This chain links TRBV2 with TRBJ1-6, with D unresolved. Trimming stripped 6 bases from V and 0 bases from J, with 12 bases between. Germline-derived CDR1 and CDR2 are SNHLY and FYNNEI. This CDR3 is built from 16 residues. Written as DNA, the CDR3 is TGTGCCAGCAGCAATACAGCGAGCTCCTATAATTCACCCCTCCACTTT. Translated: CASSNTASSYNSPLHF.

J is TRBJ1-2 and V is TRBV7-8, with D possibly matching TRBD1 (5 bases). The germline V gene has CDR1 SGHVS and CDR2 FQNEAQ. The germline V and J ends were trimmed by 3 bases and 8 bases, with 13 bases remaining between them. The CDR3 is 13 amino acids. Here the CDR3 reads CASSLTVGVGYTF. In nucleotides, the CDR3 is TGTGCCAGCAGCTTGACGGTAGGGGTCGGCTACACCTTC.

This sequence joins TRBV7-6 and TRBJ1-6; no clear D. The germline CDR1 and CDR2 sequences are SGHVS and FNYEAQ. The CDR3 sequence is 15 residues long. Trimming cost V 5 bases and J 7 bases, with 15 bases left between them. CDR3 loop: CASSQEGAKNSPLHF. In DNA form, the CDR3 reads TGTGCCAGCAGCCAGGAGGGTGCTAAGAATTCACCCCTCCACTTT.

This clonotype turned up a few times. The chain is built from TRBV27 and TRBJ1-5; D gene ambiguous. CDR3 length equals 15 residues. V lost 2 bases and J lost 3, with 11 bases in between. Germline-derived CDR1 and CDR2 are MNHEY and SMNVEV (reference sequence). CDR3 residues: CASSLRAGNNQPQHF. The CDR3 nucleotides are TGTGCCAGCAGTTTACGGGCAGGTAACAATCAGCCCCAGCATTTT.

This chain connects TRBV9 to TRBJ1-2; D is uncertain. CDR1 SGDLS and CDR2 YYNGEE come from the germline V gene. Trimming pared 4 bases from V and 7 bases from J, leaving 17 bases between. The CDR3 length is 14 residues. The CDR3 here is CASSPGQLRAGYTF. The CDR3 DNA reads TGTGCCAGCAGCCCTGGCCAGTTGAGGGCTGGCTACACCTTC.

The chain links TRBV12-5 to TRBJ1-5; the D gene is possibly TRBD1 (6 bases). This CDR3 has 14 residues. V lost 1 base, J lost 2 bases, and 6 bases lay in between. Germline-derived CDR1 and CDR2 are LGHNT and FRNRAP. The CDR3 DNA sequence: TGTGCTAGTGGTTTGGGACAGGGCAATCAGCCCCAGCATTTT. It is translated as CASGLGQGNQPQHF.